Listed below are T cell receptor beta chains from one sample, sequenced in a study of blood T cell repertoires in COVID-19. Sequenced by immunoSEQ multiplex PCR; TCRdb stores in-frame clones only, minus some. The sample includes approximately 90,000 clones, 65% to 85% seen only once; the top ten take less than 7%. What was sequenced was peripheral blood. The receptors come from a man in his 70s with COVID-19, enrolled during active disease. CDR3s include the opening cysteine and the closing phenylalanine or tryptophan. A D gene is named only where the DNA matches it firmly. The listing skips clone size in some rows; elsewhere it reads once, few, many or a size class.

length,J,size,V,D,CDR3,DNA
15,TRBJ1-2,.,TRBV6-2/TRBV6-3,TRBD1,CASSYRGRVNYGYTF,TGTGCCAGCAGTTACAGGGGGCGCGTGAACTATGGCTACACCTTC
14,TRBJ1-2,few,TRBV28,.,CASSLIGVGSGYTF,TGTGCCAGCAGTTTAATAGGAGTCGGGAGTGGCTACACCTTC
15,TRBJ2-7,.,TRBV14,TRBD2,CASSRAASGRAAQYF,TGTGCCAGCAGCCGGGCCGCTAGCGGGAGGGCGGCGCAGTACTTC
16,TRBJ1-5,many,TRBV21-1,.,CASRMGRTDSNQPQHF,TGTGCCAGCAGGATGGGTCGGACAGATAGCAATCAGCCCCAGCATTTT
15,TRBJ1-5,.,TRBV6-2/TRBV6-3,TRBD1,CASSYGDRANQPQHF,TGTGCCAGCAGTTACGGTGACAGGGCTAATCAGCCCCAGCATTTT
16,TRBJ2-7,.,TRBV4-1,.,CASSQDRLVSSYEQYF,TGCGCCAGCAGCCAAGATCGGTTAGTGAGCTCCTACGAGCAGTACTTC
15,TRBJ2-1,.,TRBV19,TRBD2,CASSILAGGGNEQFF,TGTGCCAGTAGTATTTTGGCGGGAGGGGGTAATGAGCAGTTCTTC
16,TRBJ1-2,.,TRBV6-5,.,CASSYSVTGPNYGYTF,TGTGCCAGCAGTTACTCGGTGACAGGACCTAACTATGGCTACACCTTC
16,TRBJ2-7,.,TRBV7-8,.,CASSLAYPGVSYEQYF,TGTGCCAGCAGCTTAGCGTATCCAGGCGTCTCCTACGAGCAGTACTTC
13,TRBJ1-5,once,TRBV5-4,.,CASSLDLNQPQHF,TGTGCCAGCAGCTTGGACCTAAATCAGCCCCAGCATTTT
17,TRBJ1-3,.,TRBV9,TRBD1,CASSPEGQIISGNTIYF,TGTGCCAGCAGCCCAGAGGGACAGATCATCTCTGGAAACACCATATATTTT
13,TRBJ1-1,.,TRBV4-3,.,CASSSGGGTEAFF,TGCGCCAGCAGCTCCGGCGGGGGCACTGAAGCTTTCTTT
17,TRBJ2-6,medium-sized,TRBV3-1/TRBV3-2,TRBD1,CASSLGQGKAGANVLTF,TGTGCCAGCAGCCTTGGACAGGGTAAGGCTGGGGCCAACGTCCTGACTTTC
15,TRBJ2-5,.,TRBV18,.,CASSEPGTPSETQYF,TGTGCCAGCTCAGAACCGGGAACCCCTTCCGAGACCCAGTACTTC
16,TRBJ1-2,.,TRBV7-8,TRBD1,CASSLDRGRGNYGYTF,TGTGCCAGCAGCCTCGACAGGGGCCGGGGCAACTATGGCTACACCTTC
15,TRBJ1-5,.,TRBV9,.,CASSVGGGDVQPQHF,TGTGCCAGCAGCGTTGGGGGGGGAGACGTACAGCCCCAGCATTTT
14,TRBJ2-1,once,TRBV9,.,CASSSRTEVNEQFF,TGTGCCAGCAGCTCACGGACAGAAGTCAATGAGCAGTTCTTC
19,TRBJ2-7,.,TRBV16,TRBD2,CASSHVGQTGLAGPREQYF,TGTGCCAGCAGCCACGTTGGACAGACGGGACTAGCGGGGCCTCGGGAGCAGTACTTC
15,TRBJ2-2,.,TRBV7-2,.,CASSPRDFPTGELFF,TGTGCCAGCAGCCCCCGGGACTTCCCCACCGGGGAGCTGTTTTTT
13,TRBJ1-2,few,TRBV5-4,TRBD1,CASSFDRVRGYTF,TGTGCCAGCAGTTTTGACAGGGTACGGGGCTACACCTTC
14,TRBJ2-3,.,TRBV6-6,.,CASSYQGPPDTQYF,TGTGCCAGCAGTTACCAGGGCCCGCCAGATACGCAGTATTTT
14,TRBJ1-6,.,TRBV6-5,.,CASSFRGSNSPLHF,TGTGCCAGCAGTTTTCGGGGGAGTAATTCACCCCTCCACTTT
14,TRBJ1-2,once,TRBV5-1,.,CASSPRGSYYGYTF,TGCGCCAGCAGCCCCCGTGGGAGCTACTATGGCTACACCTTC